This T cell receptor beta chain was identified in a study of molecular identifiers for immune sequencing clone quantification. Methods described previously, with TCR primers listed, were used for bulk TCR libraries. TCRdb fed the PCR reads into MiXCR, producing one record per CDR3 protein. Of some 100,000 distinct CDR3 sequences listed, roughly a third are singletons. This sequence originates from a human donor in good health. Some libraries in this study had Jurkat cell RNA spiked in. The source material was naive CD8+ T cells from blood, with Jurkat cell RNA spiked in. Indicated subset: FACS-sorted CD8+CD4-CCR7+CD45RA+ naive T cells.

The chain's CDR3 is CASSLVGGSVYNEQFF. DNA for the CDR3: TGTGCCAGCAGCTTAGTTGGCGGGAGCGTTTACAATGAGCAGTTCTTC. J is TRBJ2-1 and V is TRBV7-6, with 7 bases lining up with TRBD2. The CDR3 runs 16 residues. Trimming at V came to 1 base and at J to 4 bases, leaving 7 bases not matched to a gene. Germline assignment: CDR1 SGHVS and CDR2 FNYEAQ.